The 7 T cell receptor beta chains given below trace back to one sample, sequenced in a study of blood T cell repertoires in COVID-19 (dated by TCRdb to the early 2020s). Receptor amplification or capture employed the immunoSEQ multiplex PCR assay. This immuneACCESS table, as held by TCRdb, lists in-frame sequences with V and J called but not all clones. Of the missing ones, under half trace to an unresolved V gene in checked studies; the others have no known cause. The table for this sample lists about 75,000 clones; about 90% of them were counted only once. The ten largest account for about 2.5% of the sample. The sequenced sample was peripheral blood. The receptor set was obtained from a human donor in a cohort sampled during active COVID-19.

A word on this clone: One end of the junction fails to match germline, which may point to a read error. The gene calls are TRBV18 and TRBJ1-2; D may be TRBD1 (6 bases). The germline gives CDR1 KGHSH, CDR2 LQKENI. The CDR3 totals 14 residues. CDR3 residues: CASSQVGTPIDFSF. The CDR3 DNA is TGTGCCAGCTCACAAGTCGGGACACCAATAGATTTCTCCTTC.

Notes on this clone: The same CDR3 arises from other DNA sequences in this sample as well. V is TRBV10-3 and J is TRBJ1-2; 9 bases match TRBD1. After removal of 5 bases from V and 3 bases from J, the junction contained 4 bases not matched to a gene. This CDR3 comprises 14 residues. Germline V lookup: CDR1 ENHRY, CDR2 SYGVKD. CDR3 in amino acids: CAISLGQGDYGYTF. The CDR3 DNA sequence: TGTGCCATCAGTTTGGGACAGGGCGACTATGGCTACACCTTC.

On this clone: This may be a read error: a much more frequent sequence differs by one nucleotide. The rearrangement links TRBV12-3 or TRBV12-4 to TRBJ1-1, with D unclear. CDR3 length equals 13 residues. V lost 6 bases to trimming and J lost 1 base, with 9 bases between them. CDR3 nucleotide sequence: TGTGCCAGCAGCCCCGGGAAGAACACTGAAGCTTTCTTT. Translation gives CASSPGKNTEAFF.

The rearrangement uses TRBV7-9 and TRBJ2-5; TRBD2 matches 7 bases. The CDR3 length is 14 residues. CDR1 is SEHNR and CDR2 is FQNEAQ in the germline V gene (reference sequence). Trimming took 0 bases from V and 5 from J; bases not matched to a gene: 3. CDR3 sequence reads: CASSLAGGFETQYF. In DNA, the CDR3 is TGTGCCAGCAGCTTAGCCGGGGGGTTTGAGACCCAGTACTTC. The variable domain in full, completed from reference TRBV7-9 and TRBJ2-5, reads DTGVSQNPRHKITKRGQNVTFRCDPISEHNRLYWYRQTLGQGPEFLTYFQNEAQLEKSRLLSDRFSAERPKGSFSTLEIQRTEQGDSAMYLCASSLAGGFETQYFGPGTRLLVL.

This clone occurred a few times. The chain links TRBV7-9 to TRBJ2-7; 8 bases are a match to TRBD1. The V segment lost 2 bases and the J segment 4 bases; nucleotides outside the gene matches: 7. Germline V gene lookup returns CDR1 SEHNR and CDR2 FQNEAQ (reference sequence). CDR3 size: 15 residues. CDR3: CASSLTGTGYYEQYF. CDR3 sequence (DNA): TGTGCCAGCAGCTTAACCGGGACAGGATATTACGAGCAGTACTTC.

The J gene is TRBJ2-7, the V gene TRBV27; possibly TRBD2 for D (6 bases). Germline V lookup: CDR1 MNHEY, CDR2 SMNVEV (reference sequence). The CDR3 runs 13 residues. V was trimmed by 4 bases and J by 5 bases, leaving 12 bases between them. Here the CDR3 reads CASSWSGGNEQYF. Written as DNA, the CDR3 is TGTGCCAGCAGTTGGTCAGGCGGGAACGAGCAGTACTTC.

The chain combines TRBV6-5 with TRBJ1-1, with a weak D call TRBD1 (6 bases). V was cut by 7 bases and J by 2 bases, with 11 bases left in between. This CDR3 region has 13 residues. Germline V CDR1 and CDR2: MNHEY, SVGAGI. The CDR3: CASMNRANTEAFF. CDR3 in DNA: TGTGCCAGCATGAACAGGGCTAACACTGAAGCTTTCTTT.